These 10 T cell receptor beta chains originate from one sample sequenced in a study of shared T cell receptors in the human thymus. Sequenced by immunoSEQ multiplex PCR; TCRdb stores in-frame clones only, minus some. The repertoire holds approximately 760,000 clones, 80% to 90% seen once, with more than 0.01% in the top ten. These data are also associated with another study on human thymus T cells.

The sample taken for sequencing was thymocytes. The receptors stem from a girl under two years old with a congenital heart defect.

The CDR3 protein is CASSPRGADDQPQHF. The CDR3 DNA reads TGTGCCAGCAGTCCCCGGGGGGCGGATGATCAGCCCCAGCATTTT. The V call is TRBV27, the J call TRBJ1-5; the D gene is possibly TRBD1 (6 bases). The V end was cut by 5 bases, the J end by 5 bases, with 16 bases between. Germline CDR1 and CDR2: MNHEY and SMNVEV (reference sequence). This CDR3 is 15 amino acids long.

The chain has TRBV5-1 and TRBJ2-3; TRBD2 agrees at 11 bases. The CDR3 is 15 amino acids. CDR1 is SGHRS, CDR2 YFSETQ, per germline. J gave up 4 bases and V 4 bases, and 5 bases lay outside the gene matches. DNA for the CDR3: TGCGCCAGCAGCCCCCCACTAGCGGGGGCAGATACGCAGTATTTT. Its protein is CASSPPLAGADTQYF.

This clone was recorded only once. The chain uses TRBV7-2 and TRBJ2-5, with TRBD2 matching 11 bases. Trimming at V came to 1 base and at J to 3 bases, leaving 7 bases not matched to a gene. This CDR3 is 17 amino acids long. Germline lookup yields CDR1 SGHTA and CDR2 FQGNSA. CDR3 in amino acids: CASSLVGPSGGKETQYF. The CDR3 nucleotides are TGTGCCAGCAGCTTAGTCGGGCCTAGCGGGGGGAAAGAGACCCAGTACTTC.

This chain connects TRBV12-5 to TRBJ2-1; TRBD2 might be the D (5 bases). V dropped 0 bases and J dropped 8 bases, with 20 bases sitting between them. The CDR3 contains 17 residues. Germline V gene data show CDR1 as LGHNT and CDR2 as FRNRAP. CDR3 bases: TGTGCTAGTGGTTTGGTCCGGGGTGGAGTTGGGGAGTATGAGCAGTTCTTC. Translated, it gives CASGLVRGGVGEYEQFF. Complete variable domain (other parts from reference TRBV12-5 and TRBJ2-1): DARVTQTPRHKVTEMGQEVTMRCQPILGHNTVFWYRQTMMQGLELLAYFRNRAPLDDSGMPKDRFSAEMPDATLATLKIQPSEPRDSAVYFCASGLVRGGVGEYEQFFGPGTRLTVL.

This chain links TRBV6-4 with TRBJ2-4, with no clear D. Per germline, CDR1 MRHNA and CDR2 SNTAGT. Trimming took off 1 base at V and 5 bases at J, with 9 bases between the two ends. This CDR3 has 14 residues. The DNA for the CDR3 is TGTGCCAGCAGTGACTTGAGGATCGAAAACATTCAGTACTTC. This gives the protein CASSDLRIENIQYF.

The chain joins TRBV6-1 to TRBJ2-3, with 11 bases aligning to TRBD2. Per the germline V gene, CDR1 is MNHNS and CDR2 is SASEGT. The CDR3 is 14 amino acids. J gave up 2 bases and V 6 bases, and 1 base lay outside the gene matches. In DNA, the CDR3 is TGTGCCAGCAGACTAGCGGGGGTCACAGATACGCAGTATTTT. It translates to CASRLAGVTDTQYF.

The rearrangement uses TRBV4-1 and TRBJ2-1; 7 bases align to TRBD1. This CDR3 has 17 amino acids. Germline V gene data show CDR1 as MGHRA and CDR2 as YSYEKL. V dropped 3 bases and J dropped 1; count of bases not matched to a gene: 9. The DNA of the CDR3 is TGCGCCAGCAGCCAGGTCGCCGGGACAGAGTCCTACAATGAGCAGTTCTTC. Its translation is CASSQVAGTESYNEQFF.

The genes are TRBV19 and TRBJ1-2; the D gene is possibly TRBD1 (5 bases). The CDR3 has 14 amino acids. The germline V and J ends were trimmed by 10 bases and 3 bases, with 18 bases remaining between them. Germline V gives CDR1 LNHDA, CDR2 SQIVND (reference sequence). The CDR3 is CATTPSGPYYGYTF. CDR3 bases: TGTGCCACCACCCCCTCAGGGCCTTACTATGGCTACACCTTC.

A word on this clone: Other DNA sequences in the same sample also yield this CDR3. V and J are TRBV13 and TRBJ1-1, with D possibly matching TRBD1 (5 bases). Trimming stripped 6 bases from V and 1 base from J, with 9 bases between. Germline assignment: CDR1 PRHDT and CDR2 FYEKMQ (reference sequence). The CDR3 totals 13 residues. The CDR3 here is CASSSTGNTEAFF. The CDR3 DNA reads TGTGCCAGCAGTTCAACAGGGAACACTGAAGCTTTCTTT.

The CDR3 bases are TGTGCCAGCAGCTTAGCCCGGGACTGGGGTGGGGGCTACACCTTC. The encoded protein is CASSLARDWGGGYTF. This chain connects TRBV7-8 to TRBJ1-2, with D perhaps matching TRBD1 (5 bases). The CDR3 is 15 amino acids. CDR1 SGHVS and CDR2 FQNEAQ come from the germline V gene. V lost 0 bases to trimming and J lost 8 bases, with 16 bases between them.